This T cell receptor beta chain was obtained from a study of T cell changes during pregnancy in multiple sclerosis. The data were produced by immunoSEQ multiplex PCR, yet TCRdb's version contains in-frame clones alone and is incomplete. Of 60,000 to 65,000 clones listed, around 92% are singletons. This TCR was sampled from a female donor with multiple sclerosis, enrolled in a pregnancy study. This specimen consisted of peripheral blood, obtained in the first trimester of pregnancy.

The DNA of the CDR3 is TGCGCCAGCAGCCACGGACTAGCGGAGACCCCCCCCTCCTACAATGAGCAGTTCTTC. As protein: CASSHGLAETPPSYNEQFF. The chain couples TRBV4-3 to TRBJ2-1, with 10 bases fitting TRBD2. The CDR3 length is 19 residues. The germline CDR1 and CDR2 sequences are LGHNA and YSLEER. Trimming cost V 3 bases and J 0 bases; bases outside gene matches: 11.